These 28 T cell receptor beta chains share one sample of origin, sequenced in a study of cytomegalovirus exposure and HLA in healthy donors. The PCR was carried out with 60 Vbeta primers and 13 Jbeta primers. The assay was immunoSEQ multiplex PCR, and TCRdb's table has in-frame clones only and misses some. The table records under 200,000 clones, approximately 71% of them present only once. The specimen sequenced was PBMCs. These receptors were obtained from a woman aged 18 to 35 in good health and CMV-seropositive.

As DNA, the CDR3 is TGCGCCAGCAGCTTGCCCACTAGCGGAGGACCTCAAGAGACCCAGTACTTC. It encodes CASSLPTSGGPQETQYF. The rearrangement links TRBV5-1 to TRBJ2-5; 8 nucleotides line up with TRBD2. V lost 1 base and J lost 2; bases outside the gene matches: 10. This CDR3 has 17 amino acids. Germline CDR1 SGHRS, CDR2 YFSETQ.

The chain combines TRBV5-3 with TRBJ2-3, with 8 bases that match TRBD2. TRBV5-3 is an ORF, with its function uncertain. The CDR3 contains 20 residues. Unmatched junction bases numbered 21, after V lost 5 bases and J lost 1 base. CDR3 loop: CARRARDMNLAGPGTDTQYF. The CDR3 coding sequence is TGTGCCAGAAGGGCTCGGGACATGAACCTAGCGGGCCCCGGCACAGATACGCAGTATTTT.

V and J are TRBV2 and TRBJ1-1; D uncertain. V was cut by 0 bases and J by 1 base, with 9 bases left in between. Germline V lookup: CDR1 SNHLY, CDR2 FYNNEI. The CDR3 is made up of 15 amino acids. The CDR3, as DNA: TGTGCCAGCAGTGAAGCGCGGCAGACGAACACTGAAGCTTTCTTT. As protein: CASSEARQTNTEAFF. The whole variable domain, remainder taken from reference TRBV2 and TRBJ1-1, is EPEVTQTPSHQVTQMGQEVILRCVPISNHLYFYWYRQILGQKVEFLVSFYNNEISEKSEIFDDQFSVERPDGSNFTLKIRSTKLEDSAMYFCASSEARQTNTEAFFGQGTRLTVV.

This chain uses TRBV5-1 with TRBJ1-2; maybe TRBD1 (6 bases). Trimming pared 0 bases from V and 2 bases from J, leaving 17 bases between. From germline, CDR1 is SGHRS and CDR2 YFSETQ. CDR3 size: 17 residues. CDR3: CASSLASTRGGNYGYTF. CDR3 bases: TGCGCCAGCAGCTTGGCCTCTACGCGCGGGGGCAACTATGGCTACACCTTC. Looking up the rest from reference TRBV5-1 and TRBJ1-2 gives the full variable domain: KAGVTQTPRYLIKTRGQQVTLSCSPISGHRSVSWYQQTPGQGLQFLFEYFSETQRNKGNFPGRFSGRQFSNSRSEMNVSTLELGDSALYLCASSLASTRGGNYGYTFGSGTRLTVV.

This clone has a handful of counts. The chain joins TRBV6-5 to TRBJ1-1; D uncertain. V dropped 6 bases and J dropped 2 bases, with 4 bases sitting between them. This CDR3 has 11 residues. CDR1 is MNHEY, CDR2 SVGAGI, per germline. The DNA of the CDR3 is TGTGCCAGCAGGACTAACACTGAAGCTTTCTTT. It codes for CASRTNTEAFF.

The V and J genes are TRBV27 and TRBJ2-1, with unresolved D. CDR1 and CDR2 from the germline V gene are MNHEY and SMNVEV (reference sequence). The V end was cut by 3 bases, the J end by 0 bases, with 12 bases between. This CDR3 contains 16 residues. CDR3 sequence (DNA): TGTGCCAGCAGTTTTAAACGCGGATTCTCCTACAATGAGCAGTTCTTC. This gives the protein CASSFKRGFSYNEQFF.

The chain has TRBV6-5 and TRBJ2-2; TRBD2 aligns across 7 bases. The CDR3 has 15 residues. The trim removed 2 bases at V and 6 bases at J, leaving 6 bases unmatched. Germline CDR1 MNHEY, CDR2 SVGAGI. CDR3 nucleotides: TGTGCCAGCAGTTACGGGAGGGGAAAGGCCGGGGAGCTGTTTTTT. Its protein is CASSYGRGKAGELFF.

The chain combines TRBV6-5 with TRBJ2-5; TRBD1 agrees at 7 bases. The J call could be wrong; TRBJ2-7 is a better fit for the DNA end. Germline CDR1 is MNHEY and CDR2 is SVGAGI. The CDR3 loop spans 13 amino acids. The CDR3 here is CASKAPGGNEQYF. Written as DNA, the CDR3 is TGTGCCAGCAAAGCTCCAGGGGGTAACGAGCAGTACTTC.

The chain carries TRBV2 and TRBJ2-7; tentatively, D is TRBD2 (6 bases). Germline CDR1 and CDR2: SNHLY and FYNNEI. V was pared by 9 bases and J by 3 bases, with 21 bases between. The CDR3 contains 15 residues. The CDR3 DNA reads as TGTGCCAGGCGCGTGGCGGGAACATCGAACTACGAGCAGTACTTC. Translation gives CARRVAGTSNYEQYF.

The chain uses TRBV9 and TRBJ1-3; weak D call: TRBD1 (6 bases). Trimming removed 0 bases at V and 1 base at J, with 11 bases between. CDR3 length: 16 residues. Germline CDR1 SGDLS, CDR2 YYNGEE. This CDR3 reads CASSVAAGESGNTIYF. CDR3 DNA sequence: TGTGCCAGCAGCGTAGCCGCAGGGGAATCTGGAAACACCATATATTTT.

The genes are TRBV29-1 and TRBJ2-1, with D unresolved. The CDR3 covers 14 residues. Between the trimmed V and J ends, which lost 8 bases and 3 bases, there was a span of 17 bases. Germline V CDR1 and CDR2: SQVTM, ANQGSEA. The CDR3 bases are TGCAGCTCCCATCCGTCCCTAAGCTACAATGAGCAGTTCTTC. Protein: CSSHPSLSYNEQFF.

The sample holds a few counts of this clone. V usage is TRBV12-5 and J usage is TRBJ2-5; 8 bases match TRBD2. This CDR3 region has 16 residues. After removal of 4 bases from V and 3 bases from J, the junction contained 10 bases not matched to a gene. Germline loops: CDR1 LGHNT, CDR2 FRNRAP. The CDR3 reads CASGYTTGLGEETQYF. In nucleotides, the CDR3 is TGTGCTAGTGGTTACACTACGGGACTAGGGGAAGAGACCCAGTACTTC.

This sequence joins TRBV5-1 and TRBJ1-2, with a possible D match to TRBD1 (5 bases). Germline V gene lookup returns CDR1 SGHRS and CDR2 YFSETQ. The CDR3 covers 15 residues. The ends were cut back, 4 bases at V and 4 bases at J, with 17 bases in the middle. The CDR3 DNA follows: TGCGCCAGCAGCCCCGAGGCTCGGCAGGGCTATGGCTACACCTTC. Protein sequence: CASSPEARQGYGYTF.

The chain employs TRBV19 and TRBJ2-1; a possible D gene is TRBD1 (8 bases). V lost 3 bases, J lost 7 bases, and 19 bases lay in between. Germline lookup yields CDR1 LNHDA and CDR2 SQIVND (reference sequence). CDR3 length equals 16 residues. CDR3 nucleotides: TGTGCCAGTAGTATTTGGCACAGGGGGGGGTCGAATGAGCAGTTCTTC. Its translation: CASSIWHRGGSNEQFF.

About this clone itself: One end of the junction fails to match germline, which may point to a read error. The CDR3: CASSLAPGTAETQYF. Here the CDR3 DNA reads TGTGCTAGCAGCTTAGCCCCGGGGACAGCGGAGACCCAGTACTTC. This chain joins TRBV7-7 and TRBJ2-5; TRBD1 agrees at 7 bases. Per germline, CDR1 SSHAT and CDR2 FNYEAQ (reference sequence). CDR3 length: 15 residues.

The chain combines TRBV7-8 with TRBJ2-1; TRBD2 matches at 8 bases. The CDR3 sequence is 17 residues long. V lost 2 bases to trimming and J lost 3 bases; unmatched junction nucleotides: 9. The V gene's germline CDR1 is SGHVS and CDR2 FQNEAQ. The CDR3 bases are TGTGCCAGCAGCTTAAGCGGGGGCTCCTTTAACTACAATGAGCAGTTCTTC. It specifies CASSLSGGSFNYNEQFF.

The DNA for the CDR3 is TGTGCCAGCACGTCGTTTGGAGTCGGCGAGACCCAGTACTTC. This sequence encodes CASTSFGVGETQYF. The chain joins TRBV6-6 to TRBJ2-5; the D is unclear. Germline CDR1 is MNHNY and CDR2 is SVGAGI (reference sequence). Deletions cut 7 bases from V and 5 bases from J, with 17 bases between. This CDR3 has 14 amino acids.

The chain carries TRBV19 and TRBJ1-1; D remains unclear. The CDR3 totals 11 residues. Germline CDR1 reads LNHDA; CDR2 reads SQIVND (reference sequence). The germline V and J ends were trimmed by 4 bases and 10 bases, with 10 bases remaining between them. CDR3 in amino acids: CASSRRGSAFF. In DNA, the CDR3 is TGTGCCAGTAGTAGGCGAGGGTCAGCTTTCTTT.

This clone turned up a few times. V and J are TRBV12-5 and TRBJ1-1, with D uncertain. Trimming shortened V by 3 bases and J by 5 bases, and 7 bases separated the two germline ends. Germline V gene lookup returns CDR1 LGHNT and CDR2 FRNRAP. This CDR3 has 12 amino acids. CDR3 region: CASGFGRTEAFF. The CDR3 DNA follows: TGTGCTAGTGGTTTCGGGAGAACTGAAGCTTTCTTT.

The chain uses TRBV27 and TRBJ1-6; 11 nucleotides line up with TRBD1. Trimming removed 4 bases from V and 9 bases from J; junction bases left unmatched: 11. The CDR3 loop spans 17 amino acids. Germline loops: CDR1 MNHEY, CDR2 SMNVEV (reference sequence). The CDR3 loop is CASSWTGGRNLLSPLHF. The CDR3, as DNA: TGTGCCAGCAGTTGGACAGGGGGCCGAAACTTACTTTCACCCCTCCACTTT.

This clone was recorded a few times. This chain uses TRBV25-1 with TRBJ1-4, with TRBD1 identical over 8 bases. The ends lost 3 bases at V and 8 bases at J; junction bases unmatched: 5. This CDR3 region has 14 residues. Per the germline V gene, CDR1 is MGHDK and CDR2 is SYGVNS. The CDR3: CASSDRQGWEKLFF. CDR3 coding DNA: TGTGCCAGCAGTGATCGACAGGGGTGGGAAAAACTGTTTTTT.

DNA of the CDR3: TGCGCCAGCAGGCGGGGACTAGCCGAAGGTGTCTACGAGCAGTACTTC. This encodes CASRRGLAEGVYEQYF. The chain combines TRBV4-3 with TRBJ2-7, with 9 bases that match TRBD2. Germline V gene data show CDR1 as LGHNA and CDR2 as YSLEER. Trimming at V came to 6 bases and at J to 3 bases, leaving 12 bases not matched to a gene. CDR3 size: 16 residues.

V usage is TRBV9 and J usage is TRBJ1-1, with a weak D call TRBD1 (6 bases). The germline gives CDR1 SGDLS, CDR2 YYNGEE. V was trimmed by 3 bases and J by 1 base, leaving 13 bases between them. This CDR3 has 15 amino acids. CDR3 coding DNA: TGTGCCAGCAGCGCGCGAGGGGGTGCGAACACTGAAGCTTTCTTT. Protein product: CASSARGGANTEAFF.

Only one count was recorded for this clone. The chain couples TRBV28 to TRBJ1-3, with TRBD1 as a possible D gene (6 bases). CDR3 length equals 15 residues. V was cut by 6 bases and J by 4 bases, with 16 bases left in between. In germline, CDR1 is MDHEN, CDR2 SYDVKM. CDR3 in DNA: TGTGCCAGCAGCCCTCCCCGACAGGTCGGAAACACCATATATTTT. Its protein is CASSPPRQVGNTIYF.

The rearrangement links TRBV18 to TRBJ1-2, with a possible D match to TRBD1 (6 bases). Germline V gene data show CDR1 as KGHSH and CDR2 as LQKENI. V was shortened by 2 bases and J by 0 bases, with 13 bases between the two germline ends. CDR3 size: 16 residues. The CDR3 loop is CASSPGGEGANYGYTF. The CDR3 DNA is TGTGCCAGCTCACCAGGGGGCGAGGGAGCTAACTATGGCTACACCTTC.

The chain joins TRBV5-1 to TRBJ2-3; a possible D gene is TRBD2 (6 bases). This CDR3 has 16 residues. V lost 2 bases, J lost 2 bases, and 15 bases lay in between. CDR1 is SGHRS and CDR2 is YFSETQ in the germline V gene. The CDR3 here is CASSFGVAGLTDTQYF. In DNA form, the CDR3 reads TGCGCCAGCAGCTTCGGGGTGGCGGGACTCACAGATACGCAGTATTTT.

J is TRBJ1-5 and V is TRBV27, with TRBD1 matching over 9 bases. The germline CDR1 and CDR2 sequences are MNHEY and SMNVEV (reference sequence). V lost 5 bases, J lost 6 bases, and 5 bases stayed unmatched. The CDR3 consists of 14 residues. In DNA, the CDR3 is TGTGCCAGCAGTATACAGGGGGCGGGTCAGCCCCAGCATTTT. This encodes CASSIQGAGQPQHF.

The chain has TRBV9 and TRBJ2-7; 16 nucleotides match TRBD2. Germline loops: CDR1 SGDLS, CDR2 YYNGEE. Unmatched junction bases numbered 10, after V lost 6 bases and J lost 7 bases. The CDR3 covers 16 residues. CDR3 in DNA: TGTGCCAGCAACCCGGGACTAGCGGGAGGGCCTGGAGAGCAGTACTTC. This gives the protein CASNPGLAGGPGEQYF.